The T cell receptor beta chain under discussion was sequenced for a study of response to subunit inactivated influenza vaccine. Germline CDR1 reads SNHLY; CDR2 reads FYNNEI. This CDR3 is built from 20 residues. The V and J ends lost 0 bases and 4 bases respectively, with 24 bases between them. This clonotype was recorded a few times. TCRdb redid the calling of the RT-PCR reads with MiXCR, one entry per CDR3 protein. The sample has about 570,000 distinct CDR3 sequences, approximately 10% seen once. This sample also appeared in a second study, on T cells expressing NK-cell markers. That publication notes: Template switching by 5'RACE with UMIs generated the TCR beta cDNA. There were several donors in whom these clonotypes also led the CD3+CD56-NKG2C+ fraction.

Source: PBMCs from blood, taken on the day of vaccination. The chain uses TRBV2 and TRBJ2-2; possibly TRBD1 or TRBD2 for D (5 bases each). The clonotype was recovered from a man aged 50-60 years who received an inactivated influenza vaccine. DNA for the CDR3: TGTGCCAGCAGTGAAGCGGGTTCGGGGCTCACAATTTTTGGCACCGGGGAGCTGTTTTTT. Translating it yields CASSEAGSGLTIFGTGELFF.